Included here is one T cell receptor beta chain sequence, with context. Its antigen is not yet known. Base qualities were left out, and no much larger clone turns up one base away. Only healthy Caucasian donors were included. Three pairs of female monozygotic twins, all aged about 18 to 30 years, were included in the twin cohort. The RNA used for TCR libraries was isolated from peripheral blood mononuclear cells. The cysteine opens and the phenylalanine closes a CDR3 of 16 amino acids. The DNA shown is the 48-base CDR3, in frame from base 1. The germline V gene (reference sequence) provides CDR1 DFQATT and CDR2 SNEGSKA. From V the trimming removes 6 bases and from J it removes 0 bases, while the gene matches leave 8 bases of the junction unaccounted for. This specimen belongs to a study of identical twins (dated by TCRdb to about 2016). About the investigation overall: TCR alpha and beta repertoires from monozygotic twins, unrelated adults of various ages and cord blood were deep-sequenced to test whether fetal clonotypes persist. To rule out contamination, replicate twin experiments were performed at different times with different library preparation protocols.

Library construction relied on 5' RACE. The sample was run on an Illumina HiSeq 2000. A universal primer binding site was added through template switching, and the final cDNA carried a unique molecular identifier so that TCR cDNA molecules could be counted accurately. Specific primers in the conserved constant-segment region were used to synthesize first-strand cDNA for the TCR alpha and beta chains. Each cDNA library was double barcoded, with a SMART-Mk sample barcode plus Illumina barcodes, to control for contamination. Two successive PCR steps introduced TruSeq adapter sequences along with Illumina sample barcodes. The TCR alpha and beta cDNA libraries were sequenced on the Illumina HiSeq platform using custom primers. As for the authors' bioinformatics: MiGEC was used to process raw reads and extract unique molecular identifiers, and MiXCR was used to find CDR3 positions. Recombination models were inferred per individual with the repgenHMM and IGoR tools using an EM algorithm. The analysis of shared clonotypes was done with the tcR package in R, with sharing normalized by the product of cloneset sizes. To study raw recombination without the effects of thymic and clonal selection, out-of-frame nonproductive sequences were analyzed. The public sequencing data were trimmed at Q25 with fastp and processed into clonotypes with MiXCR by TCRdb, which kept only in-frame beta chains. One record per CDR3 amino acid sequence lists the most common genes and DNA. None of the V and J calls come from the authors' own analysis; TCRdb made them. This sample is represented by 570,000 or so distinct CDR3 sequences; over 8.5% of them were singletons. The top ten clonotypes cover 2.5% to 3.5% of the sample.

Overall study outcomes, separate from this receptor: Invariant T cells such as MAIT and iNKT could partly confound zero-insertion analyses, although diverse VJ usage argued against such confounding for most clonotypes. Recombination models systematically underestimated out-of-frame TCR alpha sharing in monozygotic twins but agreed with sharing between unrelated individuals. Out-of-frame TCR alpha sequences shared between twins showed an excess of low generation-probability sequences compared with coincidental sharing between unrelated individuals. Abundant cord blood beta clonotypes carried fewer insertions; young adult naive repertoires showed a weaker similar trend, while memory repertoires showed none. Because the same donors could not be followed over many years, the conclusions depended on cross-sectional statistical analysis. A weaker excess of twin sharing was found in beta out-of-frame sequences because the signal-to-noise ratio was lowered by fewer shared sequences.

The same data also contributed to another study, on yellow fever vaccine responses in identical twins. As the second paper documents: The T cell response to vaccination in identical twins was reported by the authors to appear partly convergent and partly personalized. In identical twins, the study followed T cell clones that responded to the vaccine with precision.

The rearrangement combines TRBV20-1 with TRBJ2-1; 10 bases in the middle match TRBD2. The source is a woman aged 18-29 years in good health. The sample comprised PBMCs. The CDR3 region reads CSAPPSGSRSYNEQFF. The DNA sequence follows: TGCAGTGCACCCCCTAGCGGGAGCCGCTCCTACAATGAGCAGTTCTTC.